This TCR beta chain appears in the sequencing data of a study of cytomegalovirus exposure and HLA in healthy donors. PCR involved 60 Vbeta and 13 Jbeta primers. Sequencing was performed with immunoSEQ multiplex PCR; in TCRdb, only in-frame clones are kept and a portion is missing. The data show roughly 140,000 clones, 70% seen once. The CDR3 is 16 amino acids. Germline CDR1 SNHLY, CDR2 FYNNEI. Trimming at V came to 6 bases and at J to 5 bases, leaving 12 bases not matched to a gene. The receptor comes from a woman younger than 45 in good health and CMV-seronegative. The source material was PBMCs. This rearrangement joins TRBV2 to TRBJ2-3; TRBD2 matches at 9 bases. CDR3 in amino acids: CASRQRRGGELDTQYF. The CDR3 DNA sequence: TGTGCCAGCAGGCAAAGGCGGGGGGGCGAGTTAGATACGCAGTATTTT.